Described below is a single TCR beta chain sequence and its context. The antigen remains undetermined. Time point given: patch test 1, 2 weeks after DPC sensitization. Regarding treatment: therapeutic diphenylcyclopropenone sensitization with weekly scalp DPC. This sample stems from a study of human T cells and chemical hapten exposure. Study outcomes and limitations: With regard to DPC sensitization, TCRs above 1 in 1000 frequency did not change.

V shed 5 bases, J shed 3 bases, and the junction held 5 bases outside the gene matches. The CDR3 is 15 residues long. TCRdb reanalysed the RACE reads using MiXCR and keeps one entry per CDR3 protein. The table records roughly 180,000 distinct CDR3 sequences, about a fifth of them present only once. The TCR sequence derives from a woman aged 45 to 65 with alopecia areata. Some clones in this sample may be carry-over from other donors' samples. The chain carries TRBV12-3 or TRBV12-4 and TRBJ2-3; 10 nucleotides match TRBD1. The specimen comprised whole blood, sampled in connection with sensitization to the hapten diphenylcyclopropenone (DPC). CDR3 sequence: CASSIGGQGTDTQYF. The CDR3 DNA sequence: TGTGCCAGCAGTATAGGGGGACAGGGGACAGATACGCAGTATTTT.